This T cell receptor (beta chain) was sequenced during a study of blood T cells in healthy people across ages. Points from the study as a whole: Roughly linear declines in TCR beta diversity per million T cells occurred with age.

The authors ran a second PCR of about 6 to 11 cycles using a sample-barcoded 5' primer and a J-beta primer mix. TCRdb recomputed calls from the 5' RACE reads with MiXCR, one row per CDR3 protein. The top ten clones hold around an eighth of a sample with roughly 680,000 distinct CDR3 sequences, roughly half of them seen once. Donors gave 9 to 10 milliliters of peripheral blood apiece. With regard to this clonotype: Its antigen remains unidentified.

This CDR3 has 15 residues. The junction had 7 bases not matched to a gene; V was cut back by 1 base and J by 3 bases. Germline loops: CDR1 SGHRS, CDR2 YFSETQ. The genes are TRBV5-1 and TRBJ2-7; TRBD1 matches 7 bases. The clonotype was recovered from a woman aged 80 or over in good health. The sequenced sample was blood. The CDR3 DNA is TGCGCCAGCAGCTTGCATCCGGGACAGAGCTACGAGCAGTACTTC. This sequence encodes CASSLHPGQSYEQYF.